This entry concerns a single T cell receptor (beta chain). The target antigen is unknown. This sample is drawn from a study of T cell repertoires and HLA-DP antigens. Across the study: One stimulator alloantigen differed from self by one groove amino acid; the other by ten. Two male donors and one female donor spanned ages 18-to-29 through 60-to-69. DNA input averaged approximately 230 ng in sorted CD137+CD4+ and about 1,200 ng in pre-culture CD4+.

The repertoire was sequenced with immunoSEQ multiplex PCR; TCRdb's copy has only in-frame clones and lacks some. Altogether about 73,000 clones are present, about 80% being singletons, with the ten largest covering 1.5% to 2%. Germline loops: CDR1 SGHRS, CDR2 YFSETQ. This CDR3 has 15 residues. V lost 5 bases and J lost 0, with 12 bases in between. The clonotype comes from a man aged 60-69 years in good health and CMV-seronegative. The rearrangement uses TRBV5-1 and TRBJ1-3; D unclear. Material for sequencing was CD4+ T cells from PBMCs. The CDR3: CASREALNSGNTIYF. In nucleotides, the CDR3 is TGCGCCAGCAGAGAAGCTCTCAACTCTGGAAACACCATATATTTT.